Presented here are 10 T cell receptor beta chains from one specimen sequenced in a study of blood T cell repertoires in COVID-19. Libraries were prepared by immunoSEQ multiplex PCR; TCRdb keeps only in-frame clonotypes and omits some of them. The sample carries around 200,000 clones, more than 60% recorded once. The sequenced sample consisted of peripheral blood. The receptors come from a man aged 50 to 59 who had recovered from COVID-19.

V is TRBV6-2 or TRBV6-3 and J is TRBJ1-2, with D unclear. The germline V and J ends were trimmed by 2 bases and 8 bases, with 6 bases remaining between them. The germline V gene has CDR1 MNHEY and CDR2 SVGEGT. The CDR3 is 11 amino acids. CDR3 coding DNA: TGTGCCAGCAGTTACCCCGTGGGCTACACCTTC. Protein: CASSYPVGYTF.

The chain employs TRBV4-1 and TRBJ2-2; D ambiguous. This CDR3 has 14 amino acids. Germline V gives CDR1 MGHRA, CDR2 YSYEKL. The V end was cut by 0 bases, the J end by 5 bases, with 7 bases between. CDR3 DNA sequence: TGCGCCAGCAGCCAAGAATTCCGGACCGGGGAGCTGTTTTTT. Translation gives CASSQEFRTGELFF.

The chain is built from TRBV5-1 and TRBJ2-7; 11 bases match TRBD2. From germline, CDR1 is SGHRS and CDR2 YFSETQ. J lost 6 bases, V lost 6 bases, and 5 bases had no gene match. CDR3 length: 13 residues. The CDR3 DNA follows: TGCGCCAGCAATAGCGGGAGGGAGGGCGAGCAGTACTTC. Protein product: CASNSGREGEQYF. Looking up the rest from reference TRBV5-1 and TRBJ2-7 gives the full variable domain: KAGVTQTPRYLIKTRGQQVTLSCSPISGHRSVSWYQQTPGQGLQFLFEYFSETQRNKGNFPGRFSGRQFSNSRSEMNVSTLELGDSALYLCASNSGREGEQYFGPGTRLTVT.

The V and J genes are TRBV15 and TRBJ1-1; D call uncertain. Germline V gene lookup returns CDR1 LNHNV and CDR2 YYDKDF (reference sequence). The CDR3 extends over 16 amino acids. Trimming removed 0 bases at V and 0 bases at J, with 11 bases between. DNA of the CDR3: TGTGCCACCAGCAGAGATCGGAGGCGGGTGAACACTGAAGCTTTCTTT. Protein: CATSRDRRRVNTEAFF.

The V gene is TRBV28, the J gene TRBJ1-4, with D perhaps TRBD1 (6 bases). This CDR3 comprises 15 residues. Germline V gene data show CDR1 as MDHEN and CDR2 as SYDVKM. Between the trimmed V and J ends, which lost 7 bases and 7 bases, there was a span of 19 bases. The CDR3 sequence is CASTSGGGAVEKLFF. The CDR3 coding sequence is TGTGCCAGCACCTCCGGTGGGGGGGCTGTTGAAAAACTGTTTTTT. Full variable domain (outside the CDR3, taken from reference TRBV28 and TRBJ1-4): DVKVTQSSRYLVKRTGEKVFLECVQDMDHENMFWYRQDPGLGLRLIYFSYDVKMKEKGDIPEGYSVSREKKERFSLILESASTNQTSMYLCASTSGGGAVEKLFFGSGTQLSVL.

The chain couples TRBV27 to TRBJ2-7; D may be TRBD2 (6 bases). The ends were cut back, 7 bases at V and 6 bases at J, with 19 bases in the middle. The CDR3 extends over 14 amino acids. Germline V gene lookup returns CDR1 MNHEY and CDR2 SMNVEV (reference sequence). This CDR3 is CASTPNGGYGEQYF. The CDR3 coding sequence is TGTGCCAGCACTCCCAATGGGGGGTACGGCGAGCAGTACTTC.

V gene TRBV11-2 combines with J gene TRBJ2-2, with D possibly matching TRBD2 (6 bases). The CDR3 contains 15 residues. V lost 6 bases to trimming and J lost 5 bases, with 16 bases between them. Germline CDR1 is SGHAT and CDR2 is FQNNGV. DNA of the CDR3: TGTGCCAGCAGGGGGCGGGACGGTGGGACCGGGGAGCTGTTTTTT. It encodes CASRGRDGGTGELFF.

This clone was picked up a small number of times. V is TRBV7-3 and J is TRBJ1-1, with TRBD1 as a possible D gene (5 bases). Germline assignment: CDR1 SGHTA and CDR2 FQGTGA. V shed 2 bases and J shed 5 bases, with 6 bases lying between them. The CDR3 runs to 12 residues. The CDR3 loop is CASSLRGTEAFF. DNA of the CDR3: TGTGCCAGCAGCTTACGGGGGACTGAAGCTTTCTTT.

The V gene is TRBV12-3 or TRBV12-4, the J gene TRBJ1-2; D remains ambiguous. The CDR3 consists of 12 residues. Trimming took off 6 bases at V and 4 bases at J, with 9 bases between the two ends. CDR3 bases: TGTGCCAGCAGCATAAACGGCTATGGCTACACCTTC. Translated, it gives CASSINGYGYTF.

This clone was recorded a few times. The genes are TRBV6-2 or TRBV6-3 and TRBJ2-1; D is unresolved. The CDR3 covers 15 residues. Germline V gene data show CDR1 as MNHEY and CDR2 as SVGEGT. The V and J ends lost 4 bases and 0 bases respectively, with 10 bases between them. The CDR3 nucleotides read TGTGCCAGCAGTTTACCAGAACGCTCCTACAATGAGCAGTTCTTC. Amino acid sequence: CASSLPERSYNEQFF.